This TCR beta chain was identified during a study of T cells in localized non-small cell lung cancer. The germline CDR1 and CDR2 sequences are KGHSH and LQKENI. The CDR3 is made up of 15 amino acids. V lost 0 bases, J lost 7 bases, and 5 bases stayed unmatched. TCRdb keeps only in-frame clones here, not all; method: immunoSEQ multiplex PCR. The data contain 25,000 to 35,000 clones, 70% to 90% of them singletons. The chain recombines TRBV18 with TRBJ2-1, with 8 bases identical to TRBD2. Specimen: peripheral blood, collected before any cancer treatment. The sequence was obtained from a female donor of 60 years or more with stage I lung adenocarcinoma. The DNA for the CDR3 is TGTGCCAGCTCACCACCGGCGGGAGGACTTAATGAGCAGTTCTTC. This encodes CASSPPAGGLNEQFF.